The 3 T cell receptor beta chains given below trace back to one sample, sequenced in a study of cytomegalovirus exposure and HLA in healthy donors. Clones were sequenced by immunoSEQ multiplex PCR, and TCRdb holds only the in-frame ones, with some missing. The table has about 110,000 clones, 88% seen once. The specimen was PBMCs. All receptors come from a woman between 18 and 29 years old in good health and CMV-seropositive.

This sequence joins TRBV28 and TRBJ1-2; the match to TRBD1 covers 7 bases. This CDR3 spans 15 amino acids. Germline assignment: CDR1 MDHEN and CDR2 SYDVKM. V lost 6 bases, J lost 4 bases, and 11 bases stayed unmatched. The DNA of the CDR3 is TGTGCCAGCAGAGCCGAAAGGGGGCTGGGCTATGGCTACACCTTC. Its protein is CASRAERGLGYGYTF.

The rearrangement uses TRBV18 and TRBJ1-1; a weak D match, TRBD1 (6 bases). From germline, CDR1 is KGHSH and CDR2 LQKENI. V was shortened by 6 bases and J by 3 bases, with 11 bases between the two germline ends. The CDR3 length is 13 residues. The CDR3 loop reads CASSHRVDTEAFF. CDR3 DNA: TGTGCCAGCTCGCACAGGGTTGACACTGAAGCTTTCTTT.

The CDR3 nucleotides are TGTGCCAGCAGTCCCGGGGGTTCGACTAATGAAAAACTGTTTTTT. This codes for CASSPGGSTNEKLFF. The rearrangement links TRBV28 to TRBJ1-4, with D perhaps matching TRBD1 (5 bases). Germline CDR1 MDHEN, CDR2 SYDVKM. V shed 5 bases and J shed 2 bases, with 12 bases lying between them. The CDR3 length is 15 residues.